These 6 T cell receptor beta chains were all obtained from the same sample, sequenced in a study of OX40 agonist ivuxolimab in advanced cancers. The data were produced by immunoSEQ multiplex PCR, yet TCRdb's version contains in-frame clones alone and is incomplete. The profile shows 76,000 or so clones, more than 85% of them singletons. Sample: CD4+ or CD8+ T cells sorted from blood, taken in a trial of the OX40 agonist ivuxolimab. These receptors were taken from an adult with an advanced solid tumor such as melanoma, head and neck, liver or kidney cancer.

This chain connects TRBV27 to TRBJ1-1; D may be TRBD1 (6 bases). Trimming removed 1 base from V and 3 bases from J, with 9 bases in between. Germline CDR1 reads MNHEY; CDR2 reads SMNVEV (reference sequence). The CDR3 contains 14 residues. CDR3 nucleotide sequence: TGTGCCAGCAGTTTATTGGGGGCCGACACTGAAGCTTTCTTT. This codes for CASSLLGADTEAFF.

The rearrangement links TRBV6-5 to TRBJ2-2; TRBD2 matches at 9 bases. With 2 bases clipped from V and 3 bases from J, the junction kept 1 base outside the gene matches. This CDR3 spans 15 amino acids. CDR1 and CDR2 from the germline V gene are MNHEY and SVGAGI. CDR3 region: CASSYGGGDTGELFF. The CDR3 region has the DNA TGTGCCAGCAGTTACGGCGGGGGGGACACCGGGGAGCTGTTTTTT.

The rearrangement uses TRBV29-1 and TRBJ2-7, with 7 bases fitting TRBD2. J was trimmed by 4 bases and V by 5 bases; bases with no gene match: 11. CDR1 and CDR2 from the germline V gene are SQVTM and ANQGSEA. CDR3 length equals 14 residues. As DNA, the CDR3 is TGCAGCGTTCCCCTCGGCGGGAGCGGTTACGAGCAGTACTTC. This sequence encodes CSVPLGGSGYEQYF.

The CDR3 loop reads CASSLGGQGRVYGYTF. CDR3 nucleotides: TGTGCCAGCAGCTTAGGGGGGCAGGGAAGAGTCTATGGCTACACCTTC. V gene TRBV7-9 combines with J gene TRBJ1-2, with D tentatively TRBD1 (6 bases). The CDR3 covers 16 residues. The germline V gene has CDR1 SEHNR and CDR2 FQNEAQ (reference sequence). Trimming took 1 base from V and 4 from J, leaving 16 bases between them.

The sample holds one count of this clone. V and J are TRBV6-5 and TRBJ2-3; 10 bases map to TRBD2. The CDR3 spans 15 residues. The germline V gene encodes CDR1 MNHEY and CDR2 SVGAGI. With V trimmed by 6 bases and J by 0 bases, 3 bases remained unmatched. CDR3 region: CASSRTSGSTDTQYF. The DNA for the CDR3 is TGTGCCAGCAGCAGGACTAGCGGCAGCACAGATACGCAGTATTTT.

This clone has just one count. V gene TRBV27 combines with J gene TRBJ1-2; a possible D gene is TRBD1 (5 bases). Trimming removed 5 bases from V and 4 bases from J, with 11 bases in between. The germline gives CDR1 MNHEY, CDR2 SMNVEV (reference sequence). This CDR3 is 13 amino acids long. The DNA for the CDR3 is TGTGCCAGCAGTGTCCGGGGCCCCTATGGCTACACCTTC. It yields the protein CASSVRGPYGYTF.